This T cell receptor (beta chain) was sequenced in a study of cytomegalovirus exposure and HLA in healthy donors. PCR amplification relied on 60 Vbeta primers (plus 13 Jbeta primers). Some clones are missing from TCRdb's copy, which holds only in-frame ones; the method was immunoSEQ multiplex PCR. This table holds under 200,000 clones. From germline, CDR1 is MNHEY and CDR2 SVGAGI. The CDR3 extends over 13 amino acids. V was cut by 5 bases and J by 10 bases, with 18 bases left in between. Study observations and caveats: Later work associated roughly 15,000 TCR beta sequences with HLA alleles at 0.05 false discovery rate. Presence/absence analyses assumed roughly uniform sequencing depth across donors, which may not hold. A later examination showed that TCR association rates differed by HLA locus, with DRB1 most and HLA-C fewest. Reportedly, HLA-A and HLA-B alleles of most subjects were accurately predicted from TCR beta.

With respect to this clone: Its antigen is undetermined.

This receptor was taken from a man aged 25-45 years in good health and CMV-seronegative. Sample: PBMCs. The chain uses TRBV6-5 and TRBJ2-7, with D perhaps matching TRBD2 (5 bases). CDR3 nucleotides: TGTGCCAGCAGTCTTGCGGGTTATGAGGGTCAGTACTTC. This encodes CASSLAGYEGQYF.